The rows below give T cell receptor beta chains drawn from one sample of a study of T cell repertoires in cytomegalovirus infection. Each CDR3 protein gets one entry after TCRdb re-called the reads with MiXCR. The sample shows 84,000 or so distinct CDR3 sequences, about half of them seen only once. No antigen has been identified for these receptors. Sample: CD8+ T cells from cultured PBMCs, taken from culture after CMV antigen stimulation. These receptor sequences come from a human donor in good health (CMV status not recorded). Some clones in this sample may be carry-over from other donors' samples. Both conserved end residues are part of each CDR3. D genes are given only for firm matches. Clone size is shown for a subset of rows, as once, few, many or a class of expanded clone.

j_gene: TRBJ2-7
d_gene: -
v_gene: TRBV7-2
abundance: few
CDR3aa: CASTGGLSYEQYF
CDR3nt: TGTGCCAGCACCGGGGGCCTTTCCTACGAGCAGTACTTC

j_gene: TRBJ2-3
d_gene: TRBD2
v_gene: TRBV6-6
abundance: -
CDR3aa: CASSYGSLAESTDTQYF
CDR3nt: TGTGCCAGCAGTTACGGGTCCCTAGCGGAGAGCACAGATACGCAGTATTTT

j_gene: TRBJ2-7
d_gene: TRBD2
v_gene: TRBV5-1
abundance: -
CDR3aa: CASSRRGLAGPTYEQYF
CDR3nt: TGCGCCAGCAGCCGGAGGGGACTAGCGGGGCCAACCTACGAGCAGTACTTC

j_gene: TRBJ2-1
d_gene: -
v_gene: TRBV7-8
abundance: many
CDR3aa: CASSQHRDVYNEQFF
CDR3nt: TGTGCCAGCAGTCAACACAGGGACGTCTACAATGAGCAGTTCTTC

j_gene: TRBJ1-5
d_gene: TRBD1
v_gene: TRBV12-3/TRBV12-4
abundance: -
CDR3aa: CASSKGTGGKQPQHF
CDR3nt: TGTGCCAGCAGTAAGGGGACAGGGGGCAAACAGCCCCAGCATTTT

j_gene: TRBJ2-2
d_gene: TRBD2
v_gene: TRBV12-3/TRBV12-4
abundance: -
CDR3aa: CASSDLPGSGGNTGELFF
CDR3nt: TGTGCCAGCAGTGATCTCCCTGGTAGCGGGGGGAACACCGGGGAGCTGTTTTTT

j_gene: TRBJ2-3
d_gene: -
v_gene: TRBV7-2
abundance: -
CDR3aa: CASSSGGTSTDTQYF
CDR3nt: TGTGCCAGCAGCTCAGGTGGCACTAGCACAGATACGCAGTATTTT

j_gene: TRBJ2-1
d_gene: -
v_gene: TRBV10-3
abundance: few
CDR3aa: CAISLRELSSYNEQFF
CDR3nt: TGTGCCATCAGCCTCAGGGAACTGAGCTCCTACAATGAGCAGTTCTTC

j_gene: TRBJ1-1
d_gene: -
v_gene: TRBV4-1
abundance: -
CDR3aa: CASSPTTGRGTEAFF
CDR3nt: TGCGCCAGCAGCCCAACCACAGGACGGGGTACTGAAGCTTTCTTT

j_gene: TRBJ1-4
d_gene: -
v_gene: TRBV20-1
abundance: -
CDR3aa: CSARDRWVHTNEKLFF
CDR3nt: TGCAGTGCTAGAGATCGTTGGGTCCATACTAATGAAAAACTGTTTTTT

j_gene: TRBJ1-1
d_gene: -
v_gene: TRBV28
abundance: many
CDR3aa: CASSDDGTEAFF
CDR3nt: TGTGCCAGCAGCGACGACGGCACTGAAGCTTTCTTT

j_gene: TRBJ2-7
d_gene: -
v_gene: TRBV5-1
abundance: -
CDR3aa: CASSSPRDGGTYEQYF
CDR3nt: TGCGCCAGCAGCAGCCCCAGGGATGGGGGCACCTACGAGCAGTACTTC

j_gene: TRBJ2-3
d_gene: TRBD2
v_gene: TRBV7-9
abundance: -
CDR3aa: CASSSGLAGSDTQYF
CDR3nt: TGTGCCAGCAGCTCGGGACTAGCGGGATCAGATACGCAGTATTTT

j_gene: TRBJ2-1
d_gene: TRBD2
v_gene: TRBV18
abundance: few
CDR3aa: CASSPAPGTSAANEQFF
CDR3nt: TGTGCCAGCTCACCAGCGCCCGGGACTAGCGCAGCCAATGAGCAGTTCTTC

j_gene: TRBJ2-7
d_gene: -
v_gene: TRBV7-9
abundance: -
CDR3aa: CASSLGKSYEQYF
CDR3nt: TGTGCCAGCAGCTTAGGGAAATCCTACGAGCAGTACTTC

j_gene: TRBJ2-2
d_gene: -
v_gene: TRBV13
abundance: -
CDR3aa: CASSPGLTGELFF
CDR3nt: TGTGCCAGCAGCCCCGGGCTTACCGGGGAGCTGTTTTTT

j_gene: TRBJ2-1
d_gene: TRBD2
v_gene: TRBV7-9
abundance: -
CDR3aa: CASRERGPNNEQFF
CDR3nt: TGTGCCAGCAGGGAGCGGGGTCCAAACAATGAGCAGTTCTTC

j_gene: TRBJ1-5
d_gene: -
v_gene: TRBV10-3
abundance: few
CDR3aa: CAISEQGGNQPQHF
CDR3nt: TGTGCCATCAGTGAACAGGGAGGCAATCAGCCCCAGCATTTT

j_gene: TRBJ2-1
d_gene: TRBD1
v_gene: TRBV7-6
abundance: -
CDR3aa: CASSIRQGYNEQFF
CDR3nt: TGTGCCAGCAGCATTAGACAGGGTTACAATGAGCAGTTCTTC

j_gene: TRBJ2-7
d_gene: -
v_gene: TRBV4-1
abundance: few
CDR3aa: CASSQDSTISYEQYF
CDR3nt: TGCGCCAGCAGCCAGGACAGTACCATATCCTACGAGCAGTACTTC

j_gene: TRBJ1-1
d_gene: -
v_gene: TRBV28
abundance: -
CDR3aa: CASSPNRGATEAFF
CDR3nt: TGTGCCAGCAGTCCCAACCGAGGGGCCACTGAAGCTTTCTTT

j_gene: TRBJ1-2
d_gene: -
v_gene: TRBV2
abundance: -
CDR3aa: CARMEVAGYTF
CDR3nt: TGTGCCAGAATGGAGGTGGCCGGCTACACCTTC

j_gene: TRBJ2-2
d_gene: -
v_gene: TRBV7-4
abundance: -
CDR3aa: CASSADTGELFF
CDR3nt: TGTGCCAGCAGCGCCGACACCGGGGAGCTGTTTTTT

j_gene: TRBJ2-5
d_gene: -
v_gene: TRBV7-4
abundance: -
CDR3aa: CASSLEGRETQYF
CDR3nt: TGTGCCAGCAGCTTAGAGGGTCGGGAGACCCAGTACTTC

j_gene: TRBJ2-4
d_gene: TRBD1
v_gene: TRBV19
abundance: -
CDR3aa: CASSRGTAVAKNIQYF
CDR3nt: TGTGCCAGTAGTAGAGGGACAGCCGTAGCCAAAAACATTCAGTACTTC

j_gene: TRBJ2-2
d_gene: -
v_gene: TRBV27
abundance: -
CDR3aa: CASSSPGPNTGELFF
CDR3nt: TGTGCCAGCAGCTCCCCAGGGCCAAACACCGGGGAGCTGTTTTTT

j_gene: TRBJ2-5
d_gene: -
v_gene: TRBV6-6
abundance: -
CDR3aa: CASSYGTAGETQYF
CDR3nt: TGTGCCAGCAGTTACGGGACTGCGGGAGAGACCCAGTACTTC

j_gene: TRBJ1-1
d_gene: -
v_gene: TRBV7-6
abundance: few
CDR3aa: CASSSKPARLNTEAFF
CDR3nt: TGTGCCAGCAGCTCAAAACCTGCCAGACTGAACACTGAAGCTTTCTTT

j_gene: TRBJ2-5
d_gene: TRBD2
v_gene: TRBV27
abundance: -
CDR3aa: CASSLRAGKETQYF
CDR3nt: TGTGCCAGCAGTTTACGAGCGGGAAAAGAGACCCAGTACTTC

j_gene: TRBJ2-7
d_gene: -
v_gene: TRBV4-1
abundance: -
CDR3aa: CASSQVTGPRSEQYF
CDR3nt: TGCGCCAGCAGCCAAGTTACAGGGCCGCGTTCCGAGCAGTACTTC

j_gene: TRBJ1-5
d_gene: TRBD1
v_gene: TRBV20-1
abundance: -
CDR3aa: CSATLTTGTIQPQHF
CDR3nt: TGCAGTGCTACCCTAACGACAGGGACGATTCAGCCCCAGCATTTT

j_gene: TRBJ2-1
d_gene: -
v_gene: TRBV15
abundance: -
CDR3aa: CATSRGSSAGYNEQFF
CDR3nt: TGTGCCACCAGCAGAGGCTCTAGCGCGGGTTACAATGAGCAGTTCTTC

j_gene: TRBJ1-5
d_gene: -
v_gene: TRBV4-2
abundance: -
CDR3aa: CASSQDIGGNQPQHF
CDR3nt: TGTGCCAGCAGCCAAGATATCGGAGGTAATCAGCCCCAGCATTTT

j_gene: TRBJ2-4
d_gene: -
v_gene: TRBV27
abundance: -
CDR3aa: CASSLSGPKNIQYF
CDR3nt: TGTGCCAGCAGTTTATCAGGGCCCAAAAACATTCAGTACTTC

j_gene: TRBJ1-1
d_gene: -
v_gene: TRBV19
abundance: few
CDR3aa: CASTIGVDTEAFF
CDR3nt: TGTGCCAGTACCATCGGAGTGGACACTGAAGCTTTCTTT

j_gene: TRBJ2-2
d_gene: TRBD2
v_gene: TRBV4-1
abundance: few
CDR3aa: CASSQAGTSGTGELFF
CDR3nt: TGCGCCAGCAGCCAGGCCGGGACTAGCGGCACCGGGGAGCTGTTTTTT

j_gene: TRBJ2-2
d_gene: -
v_gene: TRBV15
abundance: -
CDR3aa: CATSREFAGELFF
CDR3nt: TGTGCCACCAGCAGAGAATTTGCCGGGGAGCTGTTTTTT

j_gene: TRBJ2-1
d_gene: -
v_gene: TRBV11-3
abundance: once
CDR3aa: CASSLDPITYNEQFF
CDR3nt: TGTGCCAGCAGCTTAGATCCTATAACCTACAATGAGCAGTTCTTC